This T cell receptor beta chain was identified during a study of T cell responses to AZD1222 COVID-19 vaccine. Study-wide findings and caveats: The donor cohort was predominantly white British with a female majority, and clonal diversity may have been underestimated.

Second-dose timings of about 4 or about 12 weeks were pooled. Generated by immunoSEQ multiplex PCR, the TCRdb table keeps only in-frame clones and is missing some. The sample includes roughly 150,000 clones, approximately 90% of them seen just once. Remarks on this clone: Its cognate antigen is unknown.

The sequencing here drew on peripheral blood, taken 28 days after the second AZD1222 dose. The origin of this receptor is an adult who received the AZD1222 COVID-19 vaccine.

CDR3 amino acids: CASSFSIRGLSYNEQFF. CDR3 nucleotide sequence: TGTGCCAGCAGTTTTTCTATCAGGGGCCTTTCCTACAATGAGCAGTTCTTC. The rearrangement uses TRBV27 and TRBJ2-1; a weak D match, TRBD1 (6 bases). CDR1 and CDR2 (germline): MNHEY, SMNVEV (reference sequence). V lost 3 bases and J lost 1, with 16 bases in between. CDR3 length equals 17 residues.